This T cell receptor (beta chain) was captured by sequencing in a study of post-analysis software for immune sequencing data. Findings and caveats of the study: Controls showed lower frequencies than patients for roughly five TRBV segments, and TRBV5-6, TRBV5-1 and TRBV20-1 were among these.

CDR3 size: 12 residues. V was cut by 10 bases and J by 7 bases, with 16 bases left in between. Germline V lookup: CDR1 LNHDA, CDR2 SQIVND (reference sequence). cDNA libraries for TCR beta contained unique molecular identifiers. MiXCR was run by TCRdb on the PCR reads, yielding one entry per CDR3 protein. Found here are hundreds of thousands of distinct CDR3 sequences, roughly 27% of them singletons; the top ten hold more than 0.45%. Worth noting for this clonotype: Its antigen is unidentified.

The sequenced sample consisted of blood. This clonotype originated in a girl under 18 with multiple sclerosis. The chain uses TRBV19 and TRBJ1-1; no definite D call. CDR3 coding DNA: TGTGCCACCCAAGGAGGTCGGCTTGAAGCTTTCTTT. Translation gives CATQGGRLEAFF.